This T cell receptor beta chain was retrieved from a study of beta chain features in type 1 diabetes. CDR1 and CDR2 from the germline V gene are SGHNT and YYREEE (reference sequence). The CDR3 totals 16 residues. V was trimmed by 6 bases and J by 4 bases, leaving 19 bases between them. All of the isolated RNA was reverse transcribed, so expressed TCRB transcripts were sequenced. TCRdb's table, derived via immunoSEQ multiplex PCR, lists solely in-frame clones and lacks some. The table lists hundreds of thousands of clones, around 15% of them singletons. This chain uses TRBV5-4 with TRBJ2-2; perhaps TRBD1 as D (5 bases). Specimen: naive CD4+ T cells from blood. The clonotype was recovered from a man aged 18 to 29 in good health. CDR3 sequence: CASNTPSRVGTGELFF. The CDR3 DNA follows: TGTGCCAGCAACACGCCGAGCAGGGTTGGCACCGGGGAGCTGTTTTTT.